The 21 T cell receptor beta chains below were found in one sample sequenced in a study of T cell repertoires in cytomegalovirus infection. TCRdb processed the reads anew with MiXCR; each CDR3 protein has one entry. The table has some 940,000 distinct CDR3 sequences, around 30% seen once. The antigens of these receptors remain unknown. The specimen was cultured CD8+ T cells from PBMCs, collected from culture after CMV antigen stimulation. These TCRs come from a human donor in good health (CMV status not recorded). Some clones in this sample may be carry-over from other donors' samples.

This clonotype is a singleton in its sample. The chain uses TRBV6-6 and TRBJ2-1; TRBD1 matches 9 bases. V shed 6 bases, J shed 6 bases, and the junction held 12 bases outside the gene matches. The CDR3 has 16 residues. CDR1 and CDR2 (germline): MNHNY, SVGAGI (reference sequence). The CDR3 nucleotides are TGTGCCAGCAGCATGATCGGGACAGGGATTTCCAATGAGCAGTTCTTC. Its translation is CASSMIGTGISNEQFF.

V and J are TRBV4-1 and TRBJ2-1; 11 bases match TRBD1. With V trimmed by 0 bases and J by 6 bases, 4 bases remained unmatched. The CDR3 covers 16 residues. The V gene's germline CDR1 is MGHRA and CDR2 YSYEKL. The CDR3 nucleotides read TGCGCCAGCAGCCAAGATACGGGGACAGGGGGCAATGAGCAGTTCTTC. Translation: CASSQDTGTGGNEQFF.

This clonotype was counted at least ten times. The J gene is TRBJ2-7, the V gene TRBV7-6, with 7 bases aligning to TRBD1. After removal of 5 bases from V and 5 bases from J, the junction contained 18 bases not matched to a gene. Per the germline V gene, CDR1 is SGHVS and CDR2 is FNYEAQ. CDR3 length: 17 amino acids. CDR3 bases: TGTGCCAGCAGCCGCAGCTATCCGGGACAGCCTGTCGACGAGCAGTACTTC. Translated: CASSRSYPGQPVDEQYF.

This clonotype was found a few times. This chain joins TRBV7-8 and TRBJ2-5; 7 positions match TRBD2. Germline V CDR1 and CDR2: SGHVS, FQNEAQ. With V trimmed by 1 base and J by 5 bases, 10 bases remained unmatched. The length of the CDR3 is 16 residues. CDR3 sequence: CASSLGSWGGGETQYF. Here the CDR3 DNA reads TGTGCCAGCAGCTTAGGGTCGTGGGGGGGTGGGGAGACCCAGTACTTC.

The chain is built from TRBV12-3 or TRBV12-4 and TRBJ1-2; no firm D call. The CDR3 is 14 residues long. The ends were cut back, 5 bases at V and 3 bases at J, with 13 bases in the middle. CDR3 loop: CASSPPAKHYGYTF. The CDR3 DNA reads TGTGCCAGCAGTCCCCCGGCCAAGCACTATGGCTACACCTTC.

V usage is TRBV4-2 and J usage is TRBJ1-2; D call uncertain. CDR3 length: 13 amino acids. CDR1 and CDR2 (germline): LGHNA, YNFKEQ. V gave up 0 bases and J gave up 5 bases, with 7 bases separating them. CDR3 amino acids: CASSQDNIYGYTF. In nucleotides, the CDR3 is TGTGCCAGCAGCCAAGATAACATTTATGGCTACACCTTC.

The table lists this clonotype with many counts. The chain joins TRBV7-2 to TRBJ1-1; D not certain. Germline assignment: CDR1 SGHTA and CDR2 FQGNSA. The CDR3 length is 13 residues. Trimming removed 4 bases at V and 4 bases at J, with 10 bases between. The CDR3 reads CASSSPRSTEAFF. The CDR3 DNA reads TGTGCCAGCAGCTCGCCCCGGAGCACTGAAGCTTTCTTT.

This clonotype has only a few counts. This rearrangement joins TRBV7-2 to TRBJ2-5, with unresolved D. V was trimmed by 5 bases and J by 4 bases, leaving 11 bases between them. The CDR3 runs 13 residues. CDR1 and CDR2 from the germline V gene are SGHTA and FQGNSA. CDR3 sequence reads: CASSPWAGETQYF. CDR3 DNA: TGTGCCAGCAGCCCGTGGGCAGGAGAGACCCAGTACTTC.

Only a few counts were recorded for this clonotype. This chain joins TRBV19 and TRBJ1-4; perhaps TRBD1 as D (5 bases). Trimming removed 4 bases from V and 1 base from J, with 10 bases in between. Germline V gene sequence: CDR1 LNHDA, CDR2 SQIVND (reference sequence). This CDR3 is 15 amino acids long. CDR3 region: CASSTFGGTNEKLFF. In DNA form, the CDR3 reads TGTGCCAGTAGTACGTTCGGGGGAACTAATGAAAAACTGTTTTTT.

This sequence joins TRBV7-9 and TRBJ2-4, with D perhaps TRBD1 or TRBD2 (6 bases each). Trimming shortened V by 8 bases and J by 7 bases, and 15 bases separated the two germline ends. Per germline, CDR1 SEHNR and CDR2 FQNEAQ (reference sequence). This CDR3 is built from 13 residues. The CDR3 loop is CASSPQGGNIQYF. For the CDR3, the DNA is TGTGCCAGCTCTCCTCAAGGGGGGAACATTCAGTACTTC.

This clonotype showed up just a few times. This chain joins TRBV12-3 or TRBV12-4 and TRBJ1-2; 8 bases agree with TRBD1. This CDR3 comprises 17 residues. The V segment lost 3 bases and the J segment 4 bases; nucleotides outside the gene matches: 13. CDR3 residues: CASSFILPGGSGYGYTF. Here the CDR3 DNA reads TGTGCCAGCAGTTTTATTCTACCAGGGGGCAGCGGCTATGGCTACACCTTC.

This clonotype was counted ten times or more. The chain's CDR3 is CASSQEQNSYEQYV. CDR3 DNA sequence: TGTGCCAGCAGCCAAGAACAAAACTCCTACGAGCAGTACGTC. The chain carries TRBV7-6 and TRBJ2-7; D uncertain. There are 14 residues in the CDR3. V was trimmed by 5 bases and J by 0 bases, leaving 11 bases between them. In germline, CDR1 is SGHVS, CDR2 FNYEAQ.

This clonotype has more than one count but fewer than ten. V is TRBV6-6 and J is TRBJ2-1; 7 nucleotides align to TRBD2. Germline V gives CDR1 MNHNY, CDR2 SVGAGI (reference sequence). The junction had 11 bases not matched to a gene; V was cut back by 5 bases and J by 7 bases. The CDR3 runs 15 residues. The CDR3 reads CASSHGEGGINEQFF. The CDR3 bases are TGTGCCAGCAGTCACGGGGAGGGCGGGATTAATGAGCAGTTCTTC.

This clonotype was observed at least ten times. V gene TRBV7-6 combines with J gene TRBJ1-2; no reliable D call. Germline V gene sequence: CDR1 SGHVS, CDR2 FNYEAQ. Trimming stripped 5 bases from V and 6 bases from J, with 16 bases between. CDR3 length: 14 residues. CDR3 sequence reads: CASSGLSPNDGYTF. The CDR3 DNA sequence: TGTGCCAGCAGCGGCCTTTCACCGAATGATGGCTACACCTTC.

This clonotype appeared a single time. The DNA of the CDR3 is TGTGCCAGCAGTTTAGTCGCCTCGGGGGGCTACACCTTC. Translated, it gives CASSLVASGGYTF. The chain recombines TRBV28 with TRBJ1-2; D ambiguous. CDR1 and CDR2 (germline): MDHEN, SYDVKM. V was trimmed by 2 bases and J by 8 bases, leaving 12 bases between them. CDR3 length equals 13 residues.

This clonotype was seen more than once but under ten times. The chain couples TRBV6-1 to TRBJ2-3, with TRBD2 identical over 7 bases. Unmatched junction bases numbered 11, after V lost 1 base and J lost 1 base. The CDR3 contains 18 residues. Germline lookup yields CDR1 MNHNS and CDR2 SASEGT. CDR3 sequence: CASSEESGRAFGTDTQYF. CDR3 DNA sequence: TGTGCCAGCAGTGAAGAATCTGGGAGGGCCTTTGGCACAGATACGCAGTATTTT.

There are a few counts of this clonotype. The chain is built from TRBV7-6 and TRBJ2-1, with unresolved D. The V gene's germline CDR1 is SGHVS and CDR2 FNYEAQ. The CDR3 runs to 13 residues. Trimming cost V 0 bases and J 5 bases, with 5 bases left between them. The CDR3 reads CASSLAIHNEQFF. CDR3 coding DNA: TGTGCCAGCAGCTTAGCGATACACAATGAGCAGTTCTTC.

This chain uses TRBV28 with TRBJ2-5; the D is unclear. V was cut by 8 bases and J by 5 bases, with 18 bases left in between. This CDR3 comprises 14 residues. The germline V gene encodes CDR1 MDHEN and CDR2 SYDVKM. The CDR3 nucleotides are TGTGCCAGCTCGCCCACTCGGTATGAGGAGACCCAGTACTTC. The encoded protein is CASSPTRYEETQYF.

This chain joins TRBV28 and TRBJ2-3, with 8 bases identical to TRBD1. The CDR3 is 16 residues long. With 6 bases clipped from V and 0 bases from J, the junction kept 8 bases outside the gene matches. In germline, CDR1 is MDHEN, CDR2 SYDVKM. In DNA, the CDR3 is TGTGCCAGCAGCCGTACAGGGGGGTTAAGCACAGATACGCAGTATTTT. The encoded protein is CASSRTGGLSTDTQYF.

This clonotype was recorded a few times. The V and J genes are TRBV27 and TRBJ2-5, with D maybe TRBD1 (6 bases). The V gene's germline CDR1 is MNHEY and CDR2 SMNVEV (reference sequence). The V end lost 0 bases, the J end lost 4 bases, and 21 bases lay between the germline ends. This CDR3 spans 18 amino acids. CDR3 in DNA: TGTGCCAGCAGTTTATCTGCCACAGGGTACGGGGCGGCAGAGACCCAGTACTTC. Its translation is CASSLSATGYGAAETQYF.

The chain carries TRBV5-6 and TRBJ1-1; D not certain. Germline V gives CDR1 SGHDT, CDR2 YYEEEE. The CDR3 consists of 17 residues. V was cut by 0 bases and J by 0 bases, with 15 bases left in between. The CDR3 DNA reads as TGTGCCAGCAGCTTGGCTGCGAGAGGCCAGATGAACACTGAAGCTTTCTTT. Its protein is CASSLAARGQMNTEAFF.